Below are 5 T cell receptor beta chains sequenced from a single sample in a study of cytomegalovirus exposure and HLA in healthy donors. The PCR ran on 60 Vbeta and 13 Jbeta primers. Sequenced by immunoSEQ multiplex PCR; TCRdb stores in-frame clones only, minus some. The sample consists of tens of thousands of clones, 80% of them appearing once. The sequencing input was PBMCs. Every receptor here comes from a male donor in good health and CMV-seronegative.

V and J are TRBV4-1 and TRBJ1-5; D not certain. This CDR3 is 15 amino acids long. V was pared by 3 bases and J by 0 bases, with 9 bases between. CDR1 is MGHRA and CDR2 is YSYEKL in the germline V gene. The CDR3 region has the DNA TGCGCCAGCAGCCAGGGAGGGCTTAGCAATCAGCCCCAGCATTTT. Protein sequence: CASSQGGLSNQPQHF.

This clone showed up just a few times. The CDR3 DNA is TGTGCCAGCAGTAGGGACGGACAGCCATATGGCTACACCTTC. Its protein is CASSRDGQPYGYTF. The V gene is TRBV6-6, the J gene TRBJ1-2; a weak D match, TRBD1 (6 bases). CDR1 and CDR2 from the germline V gene are MNHNY and SVGAGI (reference sequence). The CDR3 length is 14 residues. V was clipped by 5 bases and J by 5 bases, with 15 bases between them.

The rearrangement uses TRBV7-2 and TRBJ2-7, with 9 bases aligning to TRBD2. The CDR3 contains 16 residues. CDR1 and CDR2 (germline): SGHTA, FQGNSA. V dropped 5 bases and J dropped 6; count of bases not matched to a gene: 14. This CDR3 is CASSPQSGTSRREQYF. The CDR3 DNA is TGTGCCAGCAGCCCCCAGTCCGGGACTAGCCGTCGCGAGCAGTACTTC.

The chain is built from TRBV28 and TRBJ2-3; 10 bases match TRBD2. Trimming removed 2 bases from V and 2 bases from J; junction bases left unmatched: 19. Germline V gene lookup returns CDR1 MDHEN and CDR2 SYDVKM. This CDR3 is built from 21 residues. The CDR3 DNA follows: TGTGCCAGCAGTTTAGGGAGACGCCGGGCTAGCGGGGGCCTATCCACAGATACGCAGTATTTT. Its protein product is CASSLGRRRASGGLSTDTQYF.

The V gene is TRBV7-2, the J gene TRBJ1-2; 7 nucleotides line up with TRBD1. V was pared by 7 bases and J by 4 bases, with 6 bases of the junction left unmatched. CDR3 length: 13 amino acids. Per germline, CDR1 SGHTA and CDR2 FQGNSA. The CDR3 coding sequence is TGTGCCAGCAACACACGACAGGGCTATGGCTACACCTTC. Its translation is CASNTRQGYGYTF.